This T cell receptor beta chain comes out of a study of T cells in Graves' hyperthyroidism and ophthalmopathy (dated by TCRdb to the late 2010s). Regarding the research as a whole: Peripheral blood samples were taken at initial diagnosis, before any treatment was given. Prospective prediction of ophthalmopathy was tested in an independent validation cohort of 18 hyperthyroidism patients and around 16 patients who later progressed to ophthalmopathy. A discovery cohort of 95 to 100 patients, approximately 45 with Graves' ophthalmopathy and under 60 with stable Graves' hyperthyroidism, was used to find distinguishing TCR V-J signatures. After blood sampling, hyperthyroidism patients were treated with methimazole at a starting dose of 30 mg daily, and ophthalmopathy patients were treated with high-dose intravenous methylprednisolone. The paper reports TCR Vbeta CDR3 sequencing of roughly 140 peripheral blood samples: 40 to 45 ophthalmopathy, 75 to 80 hyperthyroidism and approximately 17 progressor patients. The roughly 100 discovery patients were randomly divided into training and test sets at a 7:3 ratio. The study also compared thyroid tissue and blood T-cell repertoires from a handful of Graves' hyperthyroidism patients. Summary of the overall study and its limitations: Sample size was not statistically predetermined, and blinding of investigators to group allocation was not performed. Most expanded thyroid clonotypes (frequency above 0.001) were also detected in blood, suggesting blood repertoires may reflect thyroid immune responses. A 13 V-J signature model separated ophthalmopathy from stable hyperthyroidism, with 87.88% sensitivity and roughly 81% specificity in cross-validation and 80%/75% in testing. In validation, progression to ophthalmopathy was predicted by the model with almost 71% sensitivity and under 85% specificity, a median of approximately 6.5 months before onset.

TCR beta CDR3 regions were amplified from RNA transcripts. The TCR CDR3 was subjected to a first round of RT-PCR using the HTBI primer set and the Qiagen OneStep RT-PCR kit. The libraries were constructed in a second round of multiplex PCR and then size-selected and purified. Sequencing of the libraries was done on an Illumina HiSeq2000 using paired-end 100 bp reads. Under the source paper's analysis protocol: Raw data were processed with SOAPnuke, discarding reads with adapters, uncalled bases, mean Phred below 15, or no exact constant-primer or identifier match. High-quality paired reads were merged using COPE v1.2.5, and each unique nucleotide sequence was defined as a clonotype. Clonotypes were aligned to IMGT TRBV, TRBD and TRBJ reference segments using MiTCR v1.1. Analysis was restricted to V-J combinations with a frequency above 0.0001, which covered over 98% of repertoires. The TCS score was defined as the ratio of F50 (clonal expansion) to E x V (chaos), calculated using BLOSUM62-based TCRdist between CDR3 peptides within each V-J. Welch's t-statistics and random forest reduced just over 500 V-J features to 10 to 15, which were used in a naive Bayes classifier (R e1071). TCRdb passed the public sequencing reads through fastp at Q25 and MiXCR, retaining productive beta sequences. CDR3 protein duplicates are merged, each entry listing the most common genes and DNA. TCRdb's processing, not the study's, gives the V and J calls here. The sample includes hundreds of thousands of distinct CDR3 sequences, with 15% to 20% observed a single time. Approximately 48% of the sample is held by the ten biggest clonotypes.

Ophthalmopathy patients had moderately to severely active disease, with a Clinical Activity Score of 3 or more, a NOSPECS grade of 4 or more, and a disease duration of less than 3 months. The study excluded patients with uncontrolled infections, other autoimmune diseases, pregnancy or lactation. Clinical symptoms, serum thyroxine and TRAb, thyroid ultrasound, and orbital computed tomography formed the basis for the diagnoses. PBMCs were isolated from about 9.1 ml of fresh peripheral blood by Ficoll-Paque density gradient centrifugation. Total RNA was extracted with Trizol reagent, and quality was checked on an Agilent 2100 Bioanalyzer. This clonotype was detected only a few times. No cognate antigen has been identified for it. Within one base of it there is no much larger clone, and no base qualities were kept. The clonotype was recovered from a man aged 35-49 years with Graves' ophthalmopathy. Sequenced input: blood.

The nucleotide sequence is TGTGCCAGCAGCTTAGCGTTGGGTGGGGTACGCACCGGGGAGCTGTTTTTT. Its product reads: CASSLALGGVRTGELFF. This chain is built from TRBV7-9 and TRBJ2-2, with the identity of the D gene unclear. The germline V gene (reference sequence) provides CDR1 SEHNR and CDR2 FQNEAQ. Spanning cysteine to phenylalanine, the CDR3 consists of 17 amino acids. Only the CDR3 portion is preserved as DNA: 51 bases, with reading frame beginning at the first base. Cut back by 0 bases and 4 bases, the V and J ends lie 15 bases apart.